The 32 T cell receptor beta chains in this list originate from one sample, sequenced in a study of Ad26.COV2.S vaccination and SARS-CoV-2 variants. Clones were sequenced by immunoSEQ multiplex PCR, and TCRdb holds only the in-frame ones, with some missing. The sample has roughly 300,000 clones; about 89% are singletons. Treatment: 15 to 20 received Ad26.COV2.S at low or high dose, single or two shots; 5 received placebo; per-sample allocation not given. Material that was analyzed had been drawn on day 63 after the first vaccine or placebo injection. The sequences come from peripheral blood, collected in a trial of Ad26.COV2.S vaccine versus placebo. The receptors come from a person between 18 and 60 years old who received the Ad26.COV2.S COVID-19 vaccine or a placebo.

The rearrangement joins TRBV27 to TRBJ2-6, with D tentatively TRBD1 or TRBD2 (5 bases each). V was cut by 6 bases and J by 1 base, with 10 bases left in between. The CDR3 consists of 15 residues. CDR1 and CDR2 (germline): MNHEY, SMNVEV (reference sequence). This CDR3 reads CASSGAGSGANVLTF. Here the CDR3 DNA reads TGTGCCAGCAGCGGGGCTGGATCTGGGGCCAACGTCCTGACTTTC.

CDR3 protein: CASSESALGAQHF. The DNA of the CDR3 is TGCGCCAGCAGTGAGTCCGCGCTGGGGGCTCAGCATTTT. This chain uses TRBV10-1 with TRBJ1-5; perhaps TRBD1 as D (6 bases). The germline CDR1 and CDR2 sequences are WNHNN and SYGVQD (reference sequence). CDR3 length: 13 residues. Deletions cut 0 bases from V and 13 bases from J, with 13 bases between.

This clone has more than one count but fewer than ten. The genes are TRBV2 and TRBJ1-1, with no clear D. Trimming cost V 6 bases and J 2 bases, with 10 bases left between them. CDR1 and CDR2 from the germline V gene are SNHLY and FYNNEI. The CDR3 totals 13 residues. The CDR3 DNA follows: TGTGCCAGCAGAACTACAGTAAACACTGAAGCTTTCTTT. Translated: CASRTTVNTEAFF. Supplemented by reference TRBV2 and TRBJ1-1, the full variable domain reads EPEVTQTPSHQVTQMGQEVILRCVPISNHLYFYWYRQILGQKVEFLVSFYNNEISEKSEIFDDQFSVERPDGSNFTLKIRSTKLEDSAMYFCASRTTVNTEAFFGQGTRLTVV.

DNA of the CDR3: TGTGCCAGCAGTTACTCCCTGGTAGGGCGGAATAGCAATCAGCCCCAGCATTTT. Translated, it gives CASSYSLVGRNSNQPQHF. This chain connects TRBV6-2 or TRBV6-3 to TRBJ1-5; D ambiguous. The germline V and J ends were trimmed by 0 bases and 0 bases, with 15 bases remaining between them. Germline V gene lookup returns CDR1 MNHEY and CDR2 SVGEGT. This CDR3 region has 18 residues.

This clone turned up a few times. The rearrangement links TRBV4-3 to TRBJ2-3; TRBD2 matches 14 bases. Trimming took 3 bases from V and 4 from J; bases not matched to a gene: 0. CDR3 length: 15 amino acids. Germline CDR1 LGHNA, CDR2 YSLEER. In DNA, the CDR3 is TGCGCCAGCAGCCAGACTAGCGGGGGGGCAGATACGCAGTATTTT. This sequence encodes CASSQTSGGADTQYF.

This clone has just a few counts. The same CDR3 can be traced to other DNA sequences in this sample. V is TRBV19 and J is TRBJ1-2; D is undetermined. This CDR3 has 11 residues. Germline assignment: CDR1 LNHDA and CDR2 SQIVND (reference sequence). Trimming took off 5 bases at V and 0 bases at J, with 1 base between the two ends. CDR3 residues: CASSSNYGYTF. CDR3 bases: TGTGCCAGTAGTTCTAACTATGGCTACACCTTC.

V and J are TRBV2 and TRBJ1-4; D not certain. Germline loops: CDR1 SNHLY, CDR2 FYNNEI. The CDR3 length is 14 residues. V lost 8 bases to trimming and J lost 3 bases, with 13 bases between them. CDR3 amino acids: CASLRVGSNEKLFF. The CDR3 DNA reads as TGTGCCAGCCTCCGGGTCGGGTCTAATGAAAAACTGTTTTTT.

The chain joins TRBV7-9 to TRBJ1-3; the match to TRBD1 covers 7 bases. CDR3 size: 15 residues. Trimming took 5 bases from V and 2 from J; bases not matched to a gene: 6. Germline V gene data show CDR1 as SEHNR and CDR2 as FQNEAQ (reference sequence). The CDR3 region is CASSARQGPGNTIYF. CDR3 in DNA: TGTGCCAGCAGCGCCCGACAGGGCCCTGGAAACACCATATATTTT.

The gene calls are TRBV29-1 and TRBJ1-1; tentatively, D is TRBD1 (6 bases). The CDR3 has 12 amino acids. Germline assignment: CDR1 SQVTM and CDR2 ANQGSEA. V lost 7 bases and J 4 bases, leaving 13 bases between the germline ends. The CDR3 here is CSAKGGSTEAFF. The CDR3 region has the DNA TGCAGCGCTAAGGGGGGAAGCACTGAAGCTTTCTTT.

The rearrangement uses TRBV5-5 and TRBJ2-3; 11 nucleotides match TRBD2. This CDR3 contains 18 residues. Germline-derived CDR1 and CDR2 are SGHKS and YYEKEE (reference sequence). The ends lost 2 bases at V and 3 bases at J; junction bases unmatched: 11. The DNA of the CDR3 is TGTGCCAGCAGCTTAGGAGCGAGGCCTAGCGGGAGGACAGATACGCAGTATTTT. This translates into CASSLGARPSGRTDTQYF.

The chain employs TRBV2 and TRBJ1-1; a weak D match, TRBD1 (5 bases). Germline-derived CDR1 and CDR2 are SNHLY and FYNNEI. This CDR3 has 14 amino acids. Between the trimmed V and J ends, which lost 7 bases and 2 bases, there was a span of 14 bases. The CDR3 DNA follows: TGTGCCAGCACCACGCGGGGCCATAACACTGAAGCTTTCTTT. Amino acid sequence: CASTTRGHNTEAFF.

The chain employs TRBV18 and TRBJ2-1, with TRBD1 matching over 9 bases. V gave up 3 bases and J gave up 0 bases; unmatched junction bases: 3. The CDR3 spans 16 residues. In germline, CDR1 is KGHSH, CDR2 LQKENI. CDR3: CASSPGTGYSYNEQFF. The CDR3 DNA reads TGTGCCAGCTCACCCGGGACAGGGTACTCCTACAATGAGCAGTTCTTC.

The CDR3 loop is CASSLYSIAGGSYEQYF. The CDR3 region has the DNA TGTGCCAGCAGCTTGTATTCGATCGCGGGAGGGAGTTACGAGCAGTACTTC. This rearrangement joins TRBV5-5 to TRBJ2-7; TRBD2 agrees at 9 bases. V was clipped by 1 base and J by 4 bases; unmatched bases: 12. CDR1 is SGHKS and CDR2 is YYEKEE in the germline V gene (reference sequence). The CDR3 has 17 amino acids.

This sequence joins TRBV28 and TRBJ2-3; no reliable D call. Germline V gene sequence: CDR1 MDHEN, CDR2 SYDVKM. The V and J ends lost 6 bases and 4 bases respectively, with 11 bases between them. This CDR3 has 13 residues. CDR3 DNA: TGTGCCAGCAGAGGTGGGATGCCAGATACGCAGTATTTT. This translates into CASRGGMPDTQYF.

J is TRBJ1-1 and V is TRBV10-3; D remains ambiguous. Germline loops: CDR1 ENHRY, CDR2 SYGVKD. Between the trimmed V and J ends, which lost 11 bases and 0 bases, there was a span of 13 bases. This CDR3 has 13 residues. The CDR3 here is CAASEQMNTEAFF. DNA for the CDR3: TGTGCCGCGTCTGAGCAGATGAACACTGAAGCTTTCTTT.

This chain joins TRBV7-8 and TRBJ1-2; D is undetermined. This CDR3 is 15 amino acids long. The germline gives CDR1 SGHVS, CDR2 FQNEAQ. V was clipped by 1 base and J by 5 bases, with 14 bases between them. The CDR3 DNA is TGTGCCAGCAGCTTAGAGGCCAGCCTATCGTATGGCTACACCTTC. Its translation is CASSLEASLSYGYTF.

This chain uses TRBV13 with TRBJ1-6, with D possibly matching TRBD1 (6 bases). From germline, CDR1 is PRHDT and CDR2 FYEKMQ (reference sequence). Trimming took off 6 bases at V and 5 bases at J, with 8 bases between the two ends. The CDR3 has 13 residues. The chain's CDR3 is CASRDSNNSPLHF. CDR3 sequence (DNA): TGTGCCAGCAGGGACAGCAATAATTCACCCCTCCACTTT. Full variable domain (missing parts from reference TRBV13 and TRBJ1-6): AAGVIQSPRHLIKEKRETATLKCYPIPRHDTVYWYQQGPGQDPQFLISFYEKMQSDKGSIPDRFSAQQFSDYHSELNMSSLELGDSALYFCASRDSNNSPLHFGNGTRLTVT.

J is TRBJ2-3 and V is TRBV7-9, with TRBD2 matching over 10 bases. Germline assignment: CDR1 SEHNR and CDR2 FQNEAQ (reference sequence). The CDR3 length is 15 residues. The V segment lost 5 bases and the J segment 6 bases; nucleotides outside the gene matches: 8. Written as DNA, the CDR3 is TGTGCCAGCAGCACAGAAGCGGGGGGGTTGGATACGCAGTATTTT. Translating it yields CASSTEAGGLDTQYF.

The chain has TRBV29-1 and TRBJ2-1; the D is unclear. V was cut by 2 bases and J by 5 bases, with 7 bases left in between. Germline loops: CDR1 SQVTM, CDR2 ANQGSEA. This CDR3 spans 12 amino acids. The CDR3 here is CSVELVNNEQFF. In nucleotides, the CDR3 is TGCAGCGTTGAATTGGTAAACAATGAGCAGTTCTTC.

V is TRBV29-1 and J is TRBJ1-1; maybe TRBD1 (6 bases). This CDR3 has 14 amino acids. The germline gives CDR1 SQVTM, CDR2 ANQGSEA. V lost 4 bases to trimming and J lost 0 bases, with 12 bases between them. The CDR3 spells CSVGGRELNTEAFF. In DNA form, the CDR3 reads TGCAGCGTTGGGGGGCGGGAACTGAACACTGAAGCTTTCTTT.

V usage is TRBV18 and J usage is TRBJ1-4; D is uncertain. The CDR3 runs to 13 residues. Trimming took off 2 bases at V and 7 bases at J, with 8 bases between the two ends. CDR1 is KGHSH and CDR2 is LQKENI in the germline V gene. This CDR3 is CASSPALGEKLFF. In DNA form, the CDR3 reads TGTGCCAGCTCACCAGCACTAGGTGAAAAACTGTTTTTT.

This clone was seen only once. The chain recombines TRBV11-2 with TRBJ1-2; 7 positions agree with TRBD1. This CDR3 is 14 amino acids long. Germline V gene data show CDR1 as SGHAT and CDR2 as FQNNGV. The trim removed 4 bases at V and 4 bases at J, leaving 6 bases unmatched. The CDR3 spells CASSSGQYIYGYTF. The CDR3 region has the DNA TGTGCCAGCAGCTCGGGACAGTATATCTATGGCTACACCTTC.

This chain joins TRBV30 and TRBJ1-3; D remains ambiguous. Germline values: CDR1 GTSNPN, CDR2 SVGIG (reference sequence). The CDR3 loop spans 13 amino acids. V lost 5 bases, J lost 2 bases, and 10 bases lay in between. CDR3 amino acids: CAWQASPGNTIYF. Written as DNA, the CDR3 is TGTGCCTGGCAGGCGTCGCCTGGAAACACCATATATTTT. The variable domain in full, with the rest retrieved from reference TRBV30 and TRBJ1-3, is SQTIHQWPATLVQPVGSPLSLECTVEGTSNPNLYWYRQAAGRGLQLLFYSVGIGQISSEVPQNLSASRPQDRQFILSSKKLLLSDSGFYLCAWQASPGNTIYFGEGSWLTVV.

This clone was detected once. The gene calls are TRBV7-9 and TRBJ1-2; D is undetermined. V gave up 5 bases and J gave up 8 bases, with 27 bases separating them. Looked up from germline, CDR1 is SEHNR and CDR2 is FQNEAQ (reference sequence). The CDR3 has 17 amino acids. CDR3 DNA: TGTGCCAGCAGCACTGCTGTGAACGGGGATCGGTTGGGAGGCTACACCTTC. Amino acid sequence: CASSTAVNGDRLGGYTF.

The chain employs TRBV6-5 and TRBJ2-7; 7 bases map to TRBD1. J lost 5 bases, V lost 0 bases, and 10 bases had no gene match. The germline CDR1 and CDR2 sequences are MNHEY and SVGAGI. The CDR3 is 16 amino acids. CDR3 protein: CASSYSRGGRVDEQYF. In DNA form, the CDR3 reads TGTGCCAGCAGTTACTCGAGAGGGGGCAGGGTCGACGAGCAGTACTTC.

Points on this clone: The same CDR3 is also encoded by other DNA sequences in this sample. This rearrangement joins TRBV5-6 to TRBJ1-1; D gene ambiguous. CDR3 length: 14 amino acids. Germline CDR1 and CDR2: SGHDT and YYEEEE. Trimming removed 4 bases at V and 1 base at J, with 11 bases between. The CDR3 loop reads CASSPGGRNTEAFF. In DNA, the CDR3 is TGTGCCAGCAGCCCTGGAGGGCGGAACACTGAAGCTTTCTTT.

The sample holds one count of this clone. The chain recombines TRBV6-2 or TRBV6-3 with TRBJ2-2; 8 bases match TRBD2. The CDR3 covers 14 residues. CDR1 is MNHEY and CDR2 is SVGEGT in the germline V gene. Trimming cost V 5 bases and J 6 bases; bases outside gene matches: 5. CDR3 region: CASSGRLAPGELFF. The CDR3, as DNA: TGTGCCAGCAGTGGCCGACTAGCGCCCGGGGAGCTGTTTTTT.

The sample holds one count of this clone. The chain links TRBV5-4 to TRBJ1-6; a possible D gene is TRBD1 (5 bases). V was pared by 4 bases and J by 7 bases, with 15 bases between. CDR1 is SGHNT and CDR2 is YYREEE in the germline V gene (reference sequence). The CDR3 has 15 residues. The CDR3 region has the DNA TGTGCCAGCAGCCCGCGACGGGGCGGGAATTCACCCCTCCACTTT. Encoded protein: CASSPRRGGNSPLHF.

V gene TRBV5-1 combines with J gene TRBJ2-1; unclear D gene. The CDR3 has 15 amino acids. Germline lookup yields CDR1 SGHRS and CDR2 YFSETQ. Trimming shortened V by 0 bases and J by 3 bases, and 10 bases separated the two germline ends. The CDR3 DNA reads TGCGCCAGCAGCTTGGTTGCGGAGAGCTACAATGAGCAGTTCTTC. Amino acids: CASSLVAESYNEQFF.

The genes are TRBV5-6 and TRBJ1-4; TRBD1 might be the D (6 bases). Germline V gives CDR1 SGHDT, CDR2 YYEEEE. This CDR3 region has 15 residues. V shed 4 bases and J shed 9 bases, with 19 bases lying between them. CDR3: CASSPSRTDFQKLFF. CDR3 bases: TGTGCCAGCAGCCCCTCCCGGACAGACTTTCAAAAACTGTTTTTT.

A remark on this clone: This sample includes further DNA sequences coding for the same CDR3. The genes are TRBV6-6 and TRBJ1-4; no reliable D call. V was cut by 2 bases and J by 7 bases, with 5 bases left in between. The CDR3 spans 12 residues. The V gene's germline CDR1 is MNHNY and CDR2 SVGAGI (reference sequence). The CDR3 here is CASSYGGEKLFF. As DNA, the CDR3 is TGTGCCAGCAGTTACGGTGGTGAAAAACTGTTTTTT.

V and J are TRBV5-1 and TRBJ2-1; TRBD2 aligns across 11 bases. From germline, CDR1 is SGHRS and CDR2 YFSETQ. The junction had 3 bases not matched to a gene; V was cut back by 4 bases and J by 3 bases. The CDR3 has 15 residues. The CDR3 DNA follows: TGCGCCAGCAGCGAGGGACTAGCGGACTACAATGAGCAGTTCTTC. This encodes CASSEGLADYNEQFF.